This record covers a single T cell receptor (beta chain). The antigen remains undetermined. This CDR3 comprises 15 residues. CDR1 SGHRS and CDR2 YFSETQ come from the germline V gene. This record comes from a study of post-analysis software for immune sequencing data. Across the whole study: Both relapsing-remitting and secondary progressive multiple sclerosis featured among the disease courses, as did progressive-relapsing multiple sclerosis. Whole-study results and caveats: Clustering by F measure revealed strong co-clustering among samples prepared together in one batch. Controls showed lower frequencies than patients for several TRBV segments, and TRBV5-6, TRBV5-1 and TRBV20-1 were among these. Controls had significantly higher normalized Chao1 diversity than multiple sclerosis patients.

cDNA libraries of TCR beta carried unique molecular identifiers. With about 0.9 to 11 million T cells as the source, some 500,000 cDNA molecules resulted. TCRdb re-derived calls from the PCR reads in MiXCR, one entry per CDR3 protein. This table has some 450,000 distinct CDR3 sequences, around 40% appearing once. The sample consisted of blood. The sequence was obtained from a girl aged 10 to 17 with multiple sclerosis. The chain employs TRBV5-1 and TRBJ2-7, with 10 bases aligning to TRBD2. The J call may be mistaken, given a closer DNA end match to TRBJ2-5. In DNA form, the CDR3 reads TGCGCCAGCAGCCACCTAGCGGGAGAGTCGAAGACCCAGTACTTC. Residues: CASSHLAGESKTQYF.